Presented here are 18 T cell receptor beta chains from one specimen sequenced in a study of T-cell reconstitution after alpha-beta-depleted transplantation in children. As it was prepared, the TCRbeta library received unique molecular identifiers. TCRdb recomputed calls from the PCR reads with MiXCR, one row per CDR3 protein. The sample has about 300,000 distinct CDR3 sequences, over 7.5% seen once. Their specific antigens are unknown. Whole-study findings and limits: Newly produced T cells mostly accounted for T-cell counts and diversity one year post-transplant.

The starting material was peripheral blood, obtained 360 days after TCRalphabeta/CD19-depleted stem cell transplant. The source is a female patient aged 2-15 years who had a stem cell transplant for Fanconi anemia, so the T cells may come from the graft donor.

This clonotype was counted ten times or more. This chain uses TRBV3-1 with TRBJ2-1; maybe TRBD2 (5 bases). V lost 4 bases to trimming and J lost 9 bases, with 13 bases between them. Germline CDR1 and CDR2: LGHDT and YNNKEL (reference sequence). This CDR3 spans 13 amino acids. The CDR3 protein is CASSPDVGSEQFF. The CDR3 bases are TGTGCCAGCAGCCCCGACGTGGGGAGTGAGCAGTTCTTC.

This clonotype has at least ten counts. This chain connects TRBV20-1 to TRBJ2-7; D call uncertain. CDR3 length: 11 residues. Germline assignment: CDR1 DFQATT and CDR2 SNEGSKA (reference sequence). Trimming shortened V by 6 bases and J by 0 bases, and 6 bases separated the two germline ends. The CDR3 DNA follows: TGCAGTGCCCGGAGCTCCTACGAGCAGTACGTC. It yields the protein CSARSSYEQYV.

This clonotype was recorded at least ten times. The V gene is TRBV5-1, the J gene TRBJ2-1, with unresolved D. The CDR3 is 15 residues long. Germline assignment: CDR1 SGHRS and CDR2 YFSETQ. Trimming pared 2 bases from V and 0 bases from J, leaving 9 bases between. The CDR3 spells CASSLMAASYNEQFF. The CDR3 nucleotides are TGCGCCAGCAGCTTAATGGCAGCCTCCTACAATGAGCAGTTCTTC.

The table lists this clonotype with many counts. The CDR3 is CAISESGGGGQANTEAFF. CDR3 nucleotide sequence: TGTGCCATCAGTGAGTCAGGGGGAGGGGGTCAGGCGAACACTGAAGCTTTCTTT. The chain carries TRBV10-3 and TRBJ1-1, with D perhaps TRBD1 (6 bases). Trimming left V 0 bases short and J 1 base short, with 18 bases between. The CDR3 extends over 18 amino acids. Looked up from germline, CDR1 is ENHRY and CDR2 is SYGVKD.

This clonotype was seen many times. The J gene is TRBJ2-3, the V gene TRBV12-3 or TRBV12-4; 8 nucleotides line up with TRBD2. The CDR3 length is 16 residues. The V segment lost 2 bases and the J segment 5 bases; nucleotides outside the gene matches: 9. In nucleotides, the CDR3 is TGTGCCAGCAGTTTACCTGGCGGGAGGAATATAGATACGCAGTATTTT. It codes for CASSLPGGRNIDTQYF.

This clonotype was found a few times. The chain recombines TRBV30 with TRBJ2-1, with 9 bases fitting TRBD2. Germline V gives CDR1 GTSNPN, CDR2 SVGIG (reference sequence). This CDR3 has 16 amino acids. With V trimmed by 4 bases and J by 0 bases, 7 bases remained unmatched. Written as DNA, the CDR3 is TGTGCCTGGATAAGCGGGGGGCTCCGCTCCTACAATGAGCAGTTCTTC. Its protein product is CAWISGGLRSYNEQFF. The variable domain in full, completed from reference TRBV30 and TRBJ2-1, reads SQTIHQWPATLVQPVGSPLSLECTVEGTSNPNLYWYRQAAGRGLQLLFYSVGIGQISSEVPQNLSASRPQDRQFILSSKKLLLSDSGFYLCAWISGGLRSYNEQFFGPGTRLTVL.

This clonotype was detected a few times. The chain is built from TRBV6-2 or TRBV6-3 and TRBJ1-5, with 12 bases matching TRBD1. J lost 2 bases, V lost 6 bases, and 5 bases had no gene match. The CDR3 runs 16 residues. Per the germline V gene, CDR1 is MNHEY and CDR2 is SVGEGT. The CDR3 region is CASRRDRGLGNQPQHF. The CDR3, as DNA: TGTGCCAGCAGGCGGGACAGGGGGCTTGGCAATCAGCCCCAGCATTTT.

This clonotype occurred many times. The CDR3 sequence is CASSVSTGKETQYF. The CDR3 DNA sequence: TGTGCCAGCAGCGTTAGCACAGGCAAAGAGACCCAGTACTTC. This chain joins TRBV7-9 and TRBJ2-5; weak D call: TRBD1 (5 bases). The CDR3 runs to 14 residues. V was pared by 5 bases and J by 3 bases, with 13 bases between. Germline CDR1 is SEHNR and CDR2 is FQNEAQ (reference sequence).

V and J are TRBV7-2 and TRBJ1-1; D gene uncertain. CDR3 size: 11 residues. Germline assignment: CDR1 SGHTA and CDR2 FQGNSA. V lost 4 bases and J 8 bases, leaving 8 bases between the germline ends. CDR3 nucleotides: TGTGCCAGCAGCTCGCTAGGGGAAGCTTTCTTT. Its protein product is CASSSLGEAFF.

Only a few counts were recorded for this clonotype. In nucleotides, the CDR3 is TGTGCCAGCAGCTTACGTTTTTGGATGGGGACTGAAGCTTTCTTT. Protein: CASSLRFWMGTEAFF. This chain joins TRBV7-2 and TRBJ1-1; D is undetermined. In germline, CDR1 is SGHTA, CDR2 FQGNSA. The CDR3 covers 15 residues. Trimming cost V 2 bases and J 5 bases, with 15 bases left between them.

This clonotype was detected many times. The chain recombines TRBV6-2 or TRBV6-3 with TRBJ2-3; no clear D gene. V lost 7 bases and J 5 bases, leaving 13 bases between the germline ends. The CDR3 covers 13 residues. CDR1 is MNHEY, CDR2 SVGEGT, per germline. The CDR3 coding sequence is TGTGCCAGCAAGGGAAACGGGCTAGATACGCAGTATTTT. Translating it yields CASKGNGLDTQYF.

This clonotype occurred many times. The J gene is TRBJ2-7, the V gene TRBV5-1; possible D gene TRBD2, 6 bases. V lost 2 bases, J lost 3 bases, and 12 bases lay in between. Germline CDR1 reads SGHRS; CDR2 reads YFSETQ. The CDR3 length is 14 residues. In DNA, the CDR3 is TGCGCCAGCAGCTTCGCTAGCGTCAGCTACGAGCAGTACTTC. It yields the protein CASSFASVSYEQYF.

There are many counts of this clonotype. CDR3 amino acids: CASSPPLGSYNEQFF. CDR3 DNA sequence: TGCGCCAGCTCCCCGCCCCTGGGCTCCTACAATGAGCAGTTCTTC. The genes are TRBV5-1 and TRBJ2-1; no definite D call. Trimming took 7 bases from V and 0 from J, leaving 14 bases between them. Germline CDR1 SGHRS, CDR2 YFSETQ. This CDR3 spans 15 amino acids.

The chain combines TRBV28 with TRBJ1-2, with 8 nucleotides matching TRBD1. CDR1 and CDR2 (germline): MDHEN, SYDVKM. The CDR3 sequence is 14 residues long. V dropped 6 bases and J dropped 4; count of bases not matched to a gene: 7. The CDR3 nucleotides read TGTGCCAGCAGACCCAATGACAGGGGCTATGGCTACACCTTC. It translates to CASRPNDRGYGYTF.

This clonotype has ten or more counts. One end of the junction does not line up with germline, which may come from a read error. V is TRBV20-1 and J is TRBJ1-5; tentative D call: TRBD1 (5 bases). Germline V CDR1 and CDR2: DFQATT, SNEGSKA (reference sequence). There are 14 residues in the CDR3. The CDR3 DNA is TGCAGTGCCAGAGGGGACGGTAGCAATCAGCCCCAGCATTTT. The encoded protein is CSARGDGSNQPQHF.

The rearrangement joins TRBV4-2 to TRBJ2-6; 8 bases align to TRBD1. The CDR3 spans 18 residues. Germline V gene data show CDR1 as LGHNA and CDR2 as YNFKEQ. V was pared by 0 bases and J by 2 bases, with 6 bases of the junction left unmatched. This CDR3 reads CASSQEMGRGPGANVLTF. The CDR3 bases are TGTGCCAGCAGCCAAGAGATGGGCAGGGGGCCTGGGGCCAACGTCCTGACTTTC.

J is TRBJ2-1 and V is TRBV6-6; the D gene is possibly TRBD1 (5 bases). Germline V lookup: CDR1 MNHNY, CDR2 SVGAGI (reference sequence). This CDR3 has 11 amino acids. The V gene lost 5 bases and the J gene lost 9 bases, with 8 bases spanning the gap. The CDR3: CASSQGVEQFF. Here the CDR3 DNA reads TGTGCCAGCAGTCAGGGTGTTGAGCAGTTCTTC.

This clonotype was seen many times. The chain uses TRBV5-1 and TRBJ2-3; maybe TRBD1 (7 bases). Germline CDR1 and CDR2: SGHRS and YFSETQ. This CDR3 contains 13 residues. V shed 3 bases and J shed 9 bases, with 14 bases lying between them. CDR3 nucleotides: TGCGCCAGCAGCTCCCAGGGGGGCACCACGCAGTATTTT. Its protein product is CASSSQGGTTQYF.